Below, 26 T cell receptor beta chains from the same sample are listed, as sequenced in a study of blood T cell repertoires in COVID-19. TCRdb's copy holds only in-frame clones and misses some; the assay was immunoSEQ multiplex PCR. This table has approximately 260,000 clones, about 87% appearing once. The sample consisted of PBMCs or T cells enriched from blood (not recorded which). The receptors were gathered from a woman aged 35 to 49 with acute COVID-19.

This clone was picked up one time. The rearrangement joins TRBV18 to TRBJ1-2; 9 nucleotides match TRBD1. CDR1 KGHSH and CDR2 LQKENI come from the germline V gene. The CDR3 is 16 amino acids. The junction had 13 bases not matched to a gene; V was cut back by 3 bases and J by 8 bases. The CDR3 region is CASSPGTGTPAGGYTF. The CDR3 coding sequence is TGTGCCAGCTCACCGGGGACAGGGACCCCGGCTGGCGGCTACACCTTC.

The CDR3 sequence: CRVGNEQYV. In DNA, the CDR3 is TGCAGAGTCGGTAACGAGCAGTACGTC. The rearrangement joins TRBV20-1 to TRBJ2-7; D remains unclear. The germline gives CDR1 DFQATT, CDR2 SNEGSKA (reference sequence). The length of the CDR3 is 9 residues.

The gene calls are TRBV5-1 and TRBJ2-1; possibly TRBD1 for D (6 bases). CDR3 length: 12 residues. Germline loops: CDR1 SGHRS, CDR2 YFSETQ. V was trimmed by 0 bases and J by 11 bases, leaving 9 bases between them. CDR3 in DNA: TGCGCCAGCAGCTTGGCCAGGGGCCAGCAGTTCTTC. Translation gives CASSLARGQQFF.

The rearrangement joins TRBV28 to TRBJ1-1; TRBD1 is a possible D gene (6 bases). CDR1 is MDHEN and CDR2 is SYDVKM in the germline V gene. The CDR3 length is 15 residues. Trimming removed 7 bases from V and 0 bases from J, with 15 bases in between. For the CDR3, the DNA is TGTGCCAGCACCCAATTCAGGGGAGTGAACACTGAAGCTTTCTTT. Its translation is CASTQFRGVNTEAFF.

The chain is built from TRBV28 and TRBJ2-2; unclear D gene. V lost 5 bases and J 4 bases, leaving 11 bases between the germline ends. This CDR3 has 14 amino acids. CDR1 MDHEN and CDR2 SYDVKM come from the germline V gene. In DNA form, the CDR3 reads TGTGCCAGCAGTCCTAGTAGTAGCACCGGGGAGCTGTTTTTT. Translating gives CASSPSSSTGELFF.

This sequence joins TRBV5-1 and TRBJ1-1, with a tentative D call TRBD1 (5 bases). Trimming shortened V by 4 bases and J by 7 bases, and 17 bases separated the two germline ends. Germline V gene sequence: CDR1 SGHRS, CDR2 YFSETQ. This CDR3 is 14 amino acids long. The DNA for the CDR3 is TGCGCCAGCAGCCCGGGGACTTCTAGAAATGAAGCTTTCTTT. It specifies CASSPGTSRNEAFF.

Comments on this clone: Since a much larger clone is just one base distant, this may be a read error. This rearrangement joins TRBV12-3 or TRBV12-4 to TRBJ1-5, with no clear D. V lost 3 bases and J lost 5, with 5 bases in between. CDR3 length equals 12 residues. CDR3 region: CASSFIDQPQHF. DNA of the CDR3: TGTGCCAGCAGTTTCATTGATCAGCCCCAGCATTTT.

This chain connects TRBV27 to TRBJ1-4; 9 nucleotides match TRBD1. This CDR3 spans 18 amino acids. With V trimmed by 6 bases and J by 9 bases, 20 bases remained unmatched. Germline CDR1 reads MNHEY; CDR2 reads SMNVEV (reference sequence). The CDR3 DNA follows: TGTGCCAGCAGCCGCCAACCTTTCGGGGACAGGGACTTTCAAAAACTGTTTTTT. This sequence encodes CASSRQPFGDRDFQKLFF.

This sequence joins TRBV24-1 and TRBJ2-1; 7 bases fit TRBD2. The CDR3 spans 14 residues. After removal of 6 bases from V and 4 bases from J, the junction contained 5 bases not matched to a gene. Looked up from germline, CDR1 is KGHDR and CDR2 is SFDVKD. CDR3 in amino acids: CATSRTSKYNEQFF. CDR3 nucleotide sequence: TGTGCCACCAGTAGGACTAGTAAATACAATGAGCAGTTCTTC.

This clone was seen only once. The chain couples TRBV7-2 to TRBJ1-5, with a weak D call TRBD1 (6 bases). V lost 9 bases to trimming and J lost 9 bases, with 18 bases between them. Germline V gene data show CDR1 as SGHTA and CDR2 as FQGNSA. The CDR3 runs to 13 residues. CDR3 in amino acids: CASSTLGHRPQHF. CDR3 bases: TGTGCCAGTTCGACCTTGGGACATCGGCCCCAGCATTTT.

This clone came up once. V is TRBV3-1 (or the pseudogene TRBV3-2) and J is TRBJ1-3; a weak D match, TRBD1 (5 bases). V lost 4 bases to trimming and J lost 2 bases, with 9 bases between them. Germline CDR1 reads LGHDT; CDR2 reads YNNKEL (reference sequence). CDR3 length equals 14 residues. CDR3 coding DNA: TGTGCCAGCAGCCCCTCGGGGGCTGGAAACACCATATATTTT. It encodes CASSPSGAGNTIYF.

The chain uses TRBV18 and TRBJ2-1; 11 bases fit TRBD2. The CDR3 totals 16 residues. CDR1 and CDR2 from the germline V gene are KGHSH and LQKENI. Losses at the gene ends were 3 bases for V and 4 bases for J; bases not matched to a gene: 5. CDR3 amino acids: CASSPIAGGPYNEQFF. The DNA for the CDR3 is TGTGCCAGCTCACCGATAGCGGGAGGGCCATACAATGAGCAGTTCTTC. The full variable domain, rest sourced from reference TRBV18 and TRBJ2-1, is NAGVMQNPRHLVRRRGQEARLRCSPMKGHSHVYWYRQLPEEGLKFMVYLQKENIIDESGMPKERFSAEFPKEGPSILRIQQVVRGDSAAYFCASSPIAGGPYNEQFFGPGTRLTVL.

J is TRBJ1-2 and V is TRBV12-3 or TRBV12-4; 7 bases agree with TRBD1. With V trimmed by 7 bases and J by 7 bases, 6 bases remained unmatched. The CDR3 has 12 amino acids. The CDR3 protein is CASTKGAGGYTF. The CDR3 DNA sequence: TGTGCCAGCACCAAGGGGGCAGGTGGCTACACCTTC.

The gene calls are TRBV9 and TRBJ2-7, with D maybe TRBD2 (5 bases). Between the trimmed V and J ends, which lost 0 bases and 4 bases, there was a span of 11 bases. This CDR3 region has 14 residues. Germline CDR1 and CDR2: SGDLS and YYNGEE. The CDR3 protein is CASSVGGSGYEQYF. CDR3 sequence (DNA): TGTGCCAGCAGCGTAGGTGGGAGTGGGTACGAGCAGTACTTC.

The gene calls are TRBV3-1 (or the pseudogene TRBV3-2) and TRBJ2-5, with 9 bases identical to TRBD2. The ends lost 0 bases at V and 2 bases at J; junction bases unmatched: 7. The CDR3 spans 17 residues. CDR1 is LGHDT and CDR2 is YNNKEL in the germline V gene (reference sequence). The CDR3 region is CASSQDFSAGGQETQYF. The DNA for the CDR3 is TGTGCCAGCAGCCAAGATTTCTCGGCGGGAGGGCAAGAGACCCAGTACTTC.

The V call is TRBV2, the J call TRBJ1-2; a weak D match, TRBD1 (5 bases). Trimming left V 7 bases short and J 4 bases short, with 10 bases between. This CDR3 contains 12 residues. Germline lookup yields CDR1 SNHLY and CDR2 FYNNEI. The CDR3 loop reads CASKGARYGYTF. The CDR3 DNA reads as TGTGCCAGCAAAGGGGCCCGCTATGGCTACACCTTC.

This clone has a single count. CDR3: CASHRDQGFYTF. The CDR3 region has the DNA TGTGCCAGCCACAGGGACCAAGGCTTCTACACCTTC. V gene TRBV28 combines with J gene TRBJ1-2, with D possibly TRBD1 on 6 matching bases. This CDR3 has 12 amino acids. CDR1 is MDHEN, CDR2 SYDVKM, per germline. Trimming took off 8 bases at V and 10 bases at J, with 17 bases between the two ends.

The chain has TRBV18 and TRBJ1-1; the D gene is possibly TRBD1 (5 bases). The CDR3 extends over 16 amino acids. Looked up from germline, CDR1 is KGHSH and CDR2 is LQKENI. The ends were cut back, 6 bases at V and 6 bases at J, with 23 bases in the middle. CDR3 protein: CASSPVGGGVKAEAFF. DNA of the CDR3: TGTGCCAGCTCCCCCGTTGGGGGGGGAGTGAAGGCTGAAGCTTTCTTT. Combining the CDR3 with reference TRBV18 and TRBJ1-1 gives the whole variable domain NAGVMQNPRHLVRRRGQEARLRCSPMKGHSHVYWYRQLPEEGLKFMVYLQKENIIDESGMPKERFSAEFPKEGPSILRIQQVVRGDSAAYFCASSPVGGGVKAEAFFGQGTRLTVV.

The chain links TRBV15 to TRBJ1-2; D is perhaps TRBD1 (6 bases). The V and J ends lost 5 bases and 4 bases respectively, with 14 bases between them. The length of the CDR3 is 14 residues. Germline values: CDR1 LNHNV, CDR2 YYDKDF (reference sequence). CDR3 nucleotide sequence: TGTGCCACCAGCGACCGGACAGCTGTCTATGGCTACACCTTC. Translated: CATSDRTAVYGYTF.

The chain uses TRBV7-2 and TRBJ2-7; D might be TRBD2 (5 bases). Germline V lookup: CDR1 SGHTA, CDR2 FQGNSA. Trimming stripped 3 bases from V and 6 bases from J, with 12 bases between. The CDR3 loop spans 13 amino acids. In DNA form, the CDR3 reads TGTGCCAGCAGCTTGTGGGTGGGGAGCGAGCAGTACTTC. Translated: CASSLWVGSEQYF.

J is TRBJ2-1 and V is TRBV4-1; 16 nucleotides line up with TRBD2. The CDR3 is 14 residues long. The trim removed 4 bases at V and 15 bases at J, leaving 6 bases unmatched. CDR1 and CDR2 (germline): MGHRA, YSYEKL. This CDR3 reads CASSLGLAGGPMFF. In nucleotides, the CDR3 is TGCGCCAGCAGCCTGGGACTAGCGGGAGGGCCGATGTTCTTC.

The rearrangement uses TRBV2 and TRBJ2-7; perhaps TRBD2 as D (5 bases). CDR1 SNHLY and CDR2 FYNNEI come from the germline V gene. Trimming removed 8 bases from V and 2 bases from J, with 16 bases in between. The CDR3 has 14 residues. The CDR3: CASGEGPDPYEQYF. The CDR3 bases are TGTGCCAGCGGCGAGGGTCCTGATCCCTACGAGCAGTACTTC.

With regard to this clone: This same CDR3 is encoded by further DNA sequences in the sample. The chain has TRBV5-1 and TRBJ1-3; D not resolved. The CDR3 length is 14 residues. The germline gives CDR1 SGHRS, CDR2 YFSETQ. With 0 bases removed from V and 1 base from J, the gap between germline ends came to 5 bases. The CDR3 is CASSLGGSGNTIYF. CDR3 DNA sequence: TGCGCCAGCAGCTTGGGCGGTTCTGGAAACACCATATATTTT.

CDR3 sequence reads: CAWSSTGYQPQHF. In nucleotides, the CDR3 is TGTGCCTGGAGTTCGACAGGGTACCAGCCCCAGCATTTT. This chain joins TRBV30 and TRBJ1-5, with 7 bases matching TRBD1. Germline CDR1 reads GTSNPN; CDR2 reads SVGIG (reference sequence). V lost 2 bases, J lost 7 bases, and 5 bases stayed unmatched. This CDR3 contains 13 residues. The full variable domain, rest sourced from reference TRBV30 and TRBJ1-5, is SQTIHQWPATLVQPVGSPLSLECTVEGTSNPNLYWYRQAAGRGLQLLFYSVGIGQISSEVPQNLSASRPQDRQFILSSKKLLLSDSGFYLCAWSSTGYQPQHFGDGTRLSIL.

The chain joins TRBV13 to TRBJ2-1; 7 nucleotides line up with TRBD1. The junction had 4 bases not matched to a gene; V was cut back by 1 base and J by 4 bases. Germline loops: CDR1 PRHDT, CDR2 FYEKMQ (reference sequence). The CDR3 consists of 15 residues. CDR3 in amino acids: CASSLENRGYNEQFF. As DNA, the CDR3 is TGTGCCAGCAGCTTAGAGAACAGGGGATACAATGAGCAGTTCTTC.

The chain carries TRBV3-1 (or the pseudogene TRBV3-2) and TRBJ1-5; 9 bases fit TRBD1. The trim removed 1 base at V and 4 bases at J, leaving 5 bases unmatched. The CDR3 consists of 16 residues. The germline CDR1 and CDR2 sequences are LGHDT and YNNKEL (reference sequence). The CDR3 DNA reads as TGTGCCAGCAGCCAAGGGACAGGGGATGGGAATCAGCCCCAGCATTTT. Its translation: CASSQGTGDGNQPQHF.